This T cell receptor beta chain appears in the sequencing data of a study of blood T cell repertoires in COVID-19. Whole-study context: Acute and convalescent COVID-19 specimens originated in the United States, Italy and Spain. T cells, B-cell-depleted T cells, or PBMCs provided the cDNA or gDNA that served as material.

CDR1 LNHDA and CDR2 SQIVND come from the germline V gene (reference sequence). Trimming removed 5 bases at V and 11 bases at J, with 19 bases between. This CDR3 is 14 amino acids long. In the authors' workflow: The assay estimated nucleated cells by amplifying reference gene primers. Using immunoSEQ multiplex PCR, the repertoire was profiled, and TCRdb retains in-frame clones only, with some absent. V and J calls and clone size are copied from that table; D and trimming were computed from the DNA. This sample carries 150,000 to 200,000 clones, 70% to 90% of them seen once, and the ten largest clones take approximately 7%.

The sequence came from a man aged 45-65 years with active or convalescent COVID-19. Sample: peripheral blood. The J gene is TRBJ1-5, the V gene TRBV19; D is possibly TRBD1 (5 bases). The DNA for the CDR3 is TGTGCCAGTAGTGCCCAAAACGGGGGTGAGTCCCAGCATTTT. It codes for CASSAQNGGESQHF.